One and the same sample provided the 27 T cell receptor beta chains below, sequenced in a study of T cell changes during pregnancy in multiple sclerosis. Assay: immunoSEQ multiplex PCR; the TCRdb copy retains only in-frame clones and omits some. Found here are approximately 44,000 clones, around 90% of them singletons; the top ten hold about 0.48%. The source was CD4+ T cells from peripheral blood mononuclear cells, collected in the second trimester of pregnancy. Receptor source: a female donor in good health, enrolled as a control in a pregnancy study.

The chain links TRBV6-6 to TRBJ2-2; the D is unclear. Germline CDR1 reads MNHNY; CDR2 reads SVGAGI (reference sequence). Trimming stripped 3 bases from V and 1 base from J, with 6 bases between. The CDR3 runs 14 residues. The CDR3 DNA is TGTGCCAGCAGTTATCCAGTGAACACCGGGGAGCTGTTTTTT. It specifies CASSYPVNTGELFF.

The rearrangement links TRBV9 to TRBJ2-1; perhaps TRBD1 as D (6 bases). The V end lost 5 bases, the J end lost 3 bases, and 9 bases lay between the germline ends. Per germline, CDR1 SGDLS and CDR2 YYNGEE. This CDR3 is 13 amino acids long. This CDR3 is CASSHRDYNEQFF. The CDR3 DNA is TGTGCCAGCAGTCACAGGGACTACAATGAGCAGTTCTTC. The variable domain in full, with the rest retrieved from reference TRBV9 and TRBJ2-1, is DSGVTQTPKHLITATGQRVTLRCSPRSGDLSVYWYQQSLDQGLQFLIQYYNGEERAKGNILERFSAQQFPDLHSELNLSSLELGDSALYFCASSHRDYNEQFFGPGTRLTVL.

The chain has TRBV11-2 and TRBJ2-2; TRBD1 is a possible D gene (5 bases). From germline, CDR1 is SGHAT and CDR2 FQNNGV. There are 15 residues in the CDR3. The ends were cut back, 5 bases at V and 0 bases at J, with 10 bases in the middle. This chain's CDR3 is CASSPTGTNTGELFF. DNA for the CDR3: TGTGCCAGCAGCCCAACAGGAACGAACACCGGGGAGCTGTTTTTT.

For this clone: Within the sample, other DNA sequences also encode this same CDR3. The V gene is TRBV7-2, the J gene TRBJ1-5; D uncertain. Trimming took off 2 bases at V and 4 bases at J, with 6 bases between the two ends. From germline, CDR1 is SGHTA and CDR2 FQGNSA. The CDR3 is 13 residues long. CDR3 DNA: TGTGCCAGCAGCTTAACGGGGAATCAGCCCCAGCATTTT. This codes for CASSLTGNQPQHF.

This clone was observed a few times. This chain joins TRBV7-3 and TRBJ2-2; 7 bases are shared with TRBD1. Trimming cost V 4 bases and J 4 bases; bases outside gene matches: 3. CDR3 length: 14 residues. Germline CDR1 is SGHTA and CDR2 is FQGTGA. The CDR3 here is CASSSGQRTGELFF. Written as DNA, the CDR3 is TGTGCCAGCAGCTCGGGACAGCGCACCGGGGAGCTGTTTTTT.

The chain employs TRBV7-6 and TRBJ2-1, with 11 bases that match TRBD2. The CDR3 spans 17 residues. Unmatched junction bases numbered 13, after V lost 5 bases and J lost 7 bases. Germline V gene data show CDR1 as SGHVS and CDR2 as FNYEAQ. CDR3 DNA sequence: TGTGCCAGCAGCCAGACGCTAGCGGGAGGTGTTTGGAATGAGCAGTTCTTC. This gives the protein CASSQTLAGGVWNEQFF.

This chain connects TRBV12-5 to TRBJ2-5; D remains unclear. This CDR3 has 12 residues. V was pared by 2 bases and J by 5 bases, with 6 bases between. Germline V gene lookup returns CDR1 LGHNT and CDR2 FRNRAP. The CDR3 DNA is TGTGCTAGTGGTTTGAACTCGGAGACCCAGTACTTC. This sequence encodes CASGLNSETQYF.

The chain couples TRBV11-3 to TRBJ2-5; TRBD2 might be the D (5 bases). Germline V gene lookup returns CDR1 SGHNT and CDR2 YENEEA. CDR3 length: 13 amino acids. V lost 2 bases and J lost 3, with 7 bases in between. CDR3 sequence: CASSLHGKETQYF. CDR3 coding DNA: TGTGCCAGCAGCTTACACGGGAAAGAGACCCAGTACTTC.

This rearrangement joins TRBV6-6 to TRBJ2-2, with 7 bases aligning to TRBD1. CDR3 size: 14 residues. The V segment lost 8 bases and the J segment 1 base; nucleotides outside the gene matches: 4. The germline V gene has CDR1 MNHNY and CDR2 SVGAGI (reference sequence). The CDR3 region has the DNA TGTGCCAGCCTGGGACAGCTGAACACCGGGGAGCTGTTTTTT. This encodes CASLGQLNTGELFF.

CDR3 in amino acids: CARQASNEKLFF. Here the CDR3 DNA reads TGCGCCAGACAGGCATCTAATGAAAAACTGTTTTTT. The rearrangement links TRBV10-1 to TRBJ1-4, with a possible D match to TRBD1 (5 bases). The CDR3 sequence is 12 residues long. The germline V gene encodes CDR1 WNHNN and CDR2 SYGVQD (reference sequence). V was trimmed by 9 bases and J by 3 bases, leaving 8 bases between them.

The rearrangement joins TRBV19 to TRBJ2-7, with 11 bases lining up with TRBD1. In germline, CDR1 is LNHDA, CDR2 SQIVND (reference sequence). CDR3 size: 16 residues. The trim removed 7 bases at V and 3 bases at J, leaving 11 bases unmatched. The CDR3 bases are TGTGCCAGTAAGAAAAGAGGACAGGGGGCGAACTACGAGCAGTACTTC. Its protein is CASKKRGQGANYEQYF.

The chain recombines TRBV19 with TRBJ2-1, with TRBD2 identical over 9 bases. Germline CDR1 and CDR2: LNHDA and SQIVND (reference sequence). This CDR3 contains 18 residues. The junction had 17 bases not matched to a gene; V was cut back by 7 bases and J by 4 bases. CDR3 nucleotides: TGTGCCAGTACGAAGACTAGCGGAGGGCAGAGGGGTTACAATGAGCAGTTCTTC. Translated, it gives CASTKTSGGQRGYNEQFF.

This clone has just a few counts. DNA of the CDR3: TGTGCCAGCAGACTTCACTTGAACACTGAAGCTTTCTTT. Amino acids: CASRLHLNTEAFF. V gene TRBV28 combines with J gene TRBJ1-1; no clear D. This CDR3 contains 13 residues. CDR1 is MDHEN and CDR2 is SYDVKM in the germline V gene. Trimming left V 6 bases short and J 0 bases short, with 8 bases between.

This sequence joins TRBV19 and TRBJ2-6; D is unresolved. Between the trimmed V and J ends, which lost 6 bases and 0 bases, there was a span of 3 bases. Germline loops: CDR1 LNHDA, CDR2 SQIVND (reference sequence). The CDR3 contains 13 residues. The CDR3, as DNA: TGTGCCAGTAGGAGCTCTGGGGCCAACGTCCTGACTTTC. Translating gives CASRSSGANVLTF. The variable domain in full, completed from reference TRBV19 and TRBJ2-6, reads DGGITQSPKYLFRKEGQNVTLSCEQNLNHDAMYWYRQDPGQGLRLIYYSQIVNDFQKGDIAEGYSVSREKKESFPLTVTSAQKNPTAFYLCASRSSGANVLTFGAGSRLTVL.

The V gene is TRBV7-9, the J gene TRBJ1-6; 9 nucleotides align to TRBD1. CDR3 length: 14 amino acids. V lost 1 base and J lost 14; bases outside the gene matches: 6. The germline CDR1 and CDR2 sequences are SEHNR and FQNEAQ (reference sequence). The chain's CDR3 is CASSLVIQGATLHF. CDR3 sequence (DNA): TGTGCCAGCAGCTTAGTGATACAGGGGGCCACCCTCCACTTT.

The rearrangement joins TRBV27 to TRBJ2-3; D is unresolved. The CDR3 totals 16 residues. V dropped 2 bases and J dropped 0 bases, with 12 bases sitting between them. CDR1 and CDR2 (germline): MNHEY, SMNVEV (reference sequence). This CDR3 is CASSLAAYASTDTQYF. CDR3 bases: TGTGCCAGCAGTTTAGCGGCTTACGCTAGCACAGATACGCAGTATTTT.

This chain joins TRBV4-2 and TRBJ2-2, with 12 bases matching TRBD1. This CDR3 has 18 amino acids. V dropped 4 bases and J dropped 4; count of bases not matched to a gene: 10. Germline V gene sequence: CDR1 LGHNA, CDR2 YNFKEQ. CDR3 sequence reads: CASSRSWRDRGRTGELFF. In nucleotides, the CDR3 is TGTGCCAGCAGCCGGTCCTGGAGGGACAGGGGGCGCACCGGGGAGCTGTTTTTT.

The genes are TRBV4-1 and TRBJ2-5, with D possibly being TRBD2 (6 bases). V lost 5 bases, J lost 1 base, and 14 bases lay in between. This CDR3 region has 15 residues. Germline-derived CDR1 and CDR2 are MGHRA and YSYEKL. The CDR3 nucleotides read TGCGCCAGCAGCTGGGCCGGGAGCCCCCAAGAGACCCAGTACTTC. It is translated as CASSWAGSPQETQYF.

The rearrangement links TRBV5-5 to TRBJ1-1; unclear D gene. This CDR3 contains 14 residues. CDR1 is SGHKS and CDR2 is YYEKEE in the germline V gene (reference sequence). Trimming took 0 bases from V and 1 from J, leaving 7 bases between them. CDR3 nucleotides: TGTGCCAGCAGCTTGGAATGGGCGAACACTGAAGCTTTCTTT. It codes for CASSLEWANTEAFF.

DNA for the CDR3: TGTGCCAGCAGCCCCCCGGACAGGGTGGGCGGCTACACCTTC. Protein product: CASSPPDRVGGYTF. The chain links TRBV5-4 to TRBJ1-2, with 8 bases lining up with TRBD1. The CDR3 spans 14 residues. In germline, CDR1 is SGHNT, CDR2 YYREEE (reference sequence). J lost 8 bases, V lost 4 bases, and 10 bases had no gene match.

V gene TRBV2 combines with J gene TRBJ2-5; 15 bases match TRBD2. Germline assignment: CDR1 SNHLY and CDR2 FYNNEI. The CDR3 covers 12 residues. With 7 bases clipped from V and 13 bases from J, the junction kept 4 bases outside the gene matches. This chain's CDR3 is CASTGLAGGWYF. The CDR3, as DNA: TGTGCCAGCACCGGACTAGCGGGGGGGTGGTACTTC.

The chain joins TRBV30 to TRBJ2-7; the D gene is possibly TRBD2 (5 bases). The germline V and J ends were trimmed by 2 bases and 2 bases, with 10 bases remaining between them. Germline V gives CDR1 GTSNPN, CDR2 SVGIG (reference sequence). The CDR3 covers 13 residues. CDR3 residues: CAWSNRRAYEQYF. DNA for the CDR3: TGTGCCTGGAGTAATCGGCGGGCCTACGAGCAGTACTTC. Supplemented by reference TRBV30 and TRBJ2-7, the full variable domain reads SQTIHQWPATLVQPVGSPLSLECTVEGTSNPNLYWYRQAAGRGLQLLFYSVGIGQISSEVPQNLSASRPQDRQFILSSKKLLLSDSGFYLCAWSNRRAYEQYFGPGTRLTVT.

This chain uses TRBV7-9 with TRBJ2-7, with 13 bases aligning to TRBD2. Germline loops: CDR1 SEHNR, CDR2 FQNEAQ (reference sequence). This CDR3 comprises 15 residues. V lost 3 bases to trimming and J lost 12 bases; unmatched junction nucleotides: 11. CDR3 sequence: CASSLTGLAGATLYF. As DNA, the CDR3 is TGTGCCAGCAGCTTGACTGGACTAGCGGGGGCCACCCTGTACTTC.

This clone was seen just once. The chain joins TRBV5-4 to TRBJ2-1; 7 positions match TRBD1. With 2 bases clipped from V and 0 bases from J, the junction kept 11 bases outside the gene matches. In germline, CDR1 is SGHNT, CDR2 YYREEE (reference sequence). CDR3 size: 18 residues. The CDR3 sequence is CASSLRGGWSDSYNEQFF. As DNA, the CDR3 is TGTGCCAGCAGCTTAAGAGGGGGCTGGTCGGACTCCTACAATGAGCAGTTCTTC.

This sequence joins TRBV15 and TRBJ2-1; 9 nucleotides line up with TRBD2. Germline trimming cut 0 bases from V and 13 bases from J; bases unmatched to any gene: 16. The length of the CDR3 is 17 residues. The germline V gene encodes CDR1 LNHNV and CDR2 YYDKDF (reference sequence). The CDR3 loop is CATSRDSGTSRGRSQFF. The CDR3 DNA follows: TGTGCCACCAGCAGAGACTCCGGGACTAGCAGGGGTCGTTCCCAGTTCTTC.

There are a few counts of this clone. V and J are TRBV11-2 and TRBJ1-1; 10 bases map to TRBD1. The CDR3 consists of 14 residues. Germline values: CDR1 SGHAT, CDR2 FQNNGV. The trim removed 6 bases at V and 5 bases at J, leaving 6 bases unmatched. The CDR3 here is CASSPTGGGTEAFF. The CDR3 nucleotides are TGTGCCAGCAGTCCGACAGGGGGCGGAACTGAAGCTTTCTTT.

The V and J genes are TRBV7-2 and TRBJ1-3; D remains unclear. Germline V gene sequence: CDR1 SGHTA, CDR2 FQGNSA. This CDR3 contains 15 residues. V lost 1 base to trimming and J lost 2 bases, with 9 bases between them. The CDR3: CASSLDWLPGNTIYF. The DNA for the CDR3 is TGTGCCAGCAGCTTAGATTGGCTCCCTGGAAACACCATATATTTT.